Presented here are 21 T cell receptor beta chains from one specimen sequenced in a study of cytomegalovirus exposure and HLA in healthy donors. Some clones are missing from TCRdb's copy, which holds only in-frame ones; the method was immunoSEQ multiplex PCR. Of hundreds of thousands of clones listed, roughly 88% are singletons. Material for sequencing was PBMCs. These receptors were taken from a woman younger than 30 in good health and CMV-seronegative.

The chain employs TRBV27 and TRBJ2-7; 9 bases map to TRBD1. The V gene end was trimmed by 2 bases and the J gene end by 2 bases; junction bases not matched to a gene: 4. Germline-derived CDR1 and CDR2 are MNHEY and SMNVEV (reference sequence). CDR3 length: 15 amino acids. The CDR3 nucleotides read TGTGCCAGCAGTTTAATGGGACAGGGCACCTACGAGCAGTACTTC. This codes for CASSLMGQGTYEQYF.

The V and J genes are TRBV5-8 and TRBJ1-5; D possibly corresponds to TRBD1 (6 bases). Germline CDR1 is SGHTS and CDR2 is YDEGEE. The CDR3 runs 17 residues. Trimming left V 3 bases short and J 0 bases short, with 16 bases between. CDR3 sequence reads: CASSSSGQSYSNQPQHF. DNA for the CDR3: TGTGCCAGCAGCTCCTCCGGACAGTCTTATAGCAATCAGCCCCAGCATTTT.

V gene TRBV30 combines with J gene TRBJ2-5; no clear D. Germline V lookup: CDR1 GTSNPN, CDR2 SVGIG (reference sequence). The ends were cut back, 0 bases at V and 5 bases at J, with 10 bases in the middle. The CDR3 has 13 amino acids. This CDR3 reads CAWSVSLSETQYF. The CDR3 nucleotides read TGTGCCTGGAGTGTAAGCCTATCGGAGACCCAGTACTTC.

This chain connects TRBV5-6 to TRBJ1-6; 10 bases match TRBD1. J lost 12 bases, V lost 3 bases, and 12 bases had no gene match. CDR3 length: 16 residues. The germline CDR1 and CDR2 sequences are SGHDT and YYEEEE. This chain's CDR3 is CASSWRDRGILEPLHF. In nucleotides, the CDR3 is TGTGCCAGCAGCTGGAGGGACAGGGGCATTTTGGAACCCCTCCACTTT.

The chain recombines TRBV30 with TRBJ2-5; the match to TRBD1 covers 7 bases. The V gene end was trimmed by 3 bases and the J gene end by 3 bases; junction bases not matched to a gene: 7. CDR1 is GTSNPN, CDR2 SVGIG, per germline (reference sequence). The CDR3 runs 14 residues. This CDR3 is CAWRKRGLKETQYF. As DNA, the CDR3 is TGTGCCTGGAGAAAAAGGGGGCTGAAAGAGACCCAGTACTTC. Looking up the rest from reference TRBV30 and TRBJ2-5 gives the full variable domain: SQTIHQWPATLVQPVGSPLSLECTVEGTSNPNLYWYRQAAGRGLQLLFYSVGIGQISSEVPQNLSASRPQDRQFILSSKKLLLSDSGFYLCAWRKRGLKETQYFGPGTRLLVL.

The chain is built from TRBV30 and TRBJ2-1, with a tentative D call TRBD1 (6 bases). V lost 1 base, J lost 5 bases, and 12 bases lay in between. CDR3 length: 14 amino acids. The germline gives CDR1 GTSNPN, CDR2 SVGIG (reference sequence). CDR3 residues: CAWSGRDIHNEQFF. For the CDR3, the DNA is TGTGCCTGGAGTGGCCGGGACATCCACAATGAGCAGTTCTTC.

Here the CDR3 DNA reads TGTGCCAGCAGCGGAGGGGATACGCAGTATTTT. This codes for CASSGGDTQYF. The chain recombines TRBV9 with TRBJ2-3, with TRBD2 as a possible D gene (5 bases). Per germline, CDR1 SGDLS and CDR2 YYNGEE. Between the trimmed V and J ends, which lost 3 bases and 6 bases, there was a span of 5 bases. This CDR3 contains 11 residues.

V gene TRBV2 combines with J gene TRBJ1-2; 12 positions match TRBD1. V was clipped by 6 bases and J by 8 bases; unmatched bases: 10. Germline-derived CDR1 and CDR2 are SNHLY and FYNNEI. CDR3 length equals 15 residues. In nucleotides, the CDR3 is TGTGCCAGCAGATATGGTCGGGACAGGGGGCAAGGCTACACCTTC. It codes for CASRYGRDRGQGYTF.

The CDR3 DNA reads as TGCAGTGCTCTCCGAGATACGCAGTATTTT. Translation gives CSALRDTQYF. The gene calls are TRBV20-1 and TRBJ2-3; unclear D gene. Per the germline V gene, CDR1 is DFQATT and CDR2 is SNEGSKA (reference sequence). The V gene lost 5 bases and the J gene lost 5 bases, with 5 bases spanning the gap. The CDR3 loop spans 10 amino acids.

The chain couples TRBV28 to TRBJ1-5, with TRBD1 matching over 10 bases. Trimming removed 6 bases from V and 2 bases from J; junction bases left unmatched: 4. Germline-derived CDR1 and CDR2 are MDHEN and SYDVKM. The CDR3 is 15 amino acids. As DNA, the CDR3 is TGTGCCAGCAGCACCGGGACAGGGGGCAATCAGCCCCAGCATTTT. Translation: CASSTGTGGNQPQHF.

This chain uses TRBV5-1 with TRBJ1-2; a weak D match, TRBD1 (6 bases). Trimming removed 0 bases at V and 2 bases at J, with 11 bases between. Germline loops: CDR1 SGHRS, CDR2 YFSETQ. This CDR3 comprises 15 residues. The CDR3 DNA reads TGCGCCAGCAGCTTGGCCGGCCAGGGGAACTATGGCTACACCTTC. This gives the protein CASSLAGQGNYGYTF.

This chain joins TRBV28 and TRBJ2-4, with 7 nucleotides matching TRBD2. CDR3 length: 15 residues. Germline V gives CDR1 MDHEN, CDR2 SYDVKM. The junction had 6 bases not matched to a gene; V was cut back by 3 bases and J by 4 bases. The CDR3 DNA reads as TGTGCCAGCAGTTTGCCGGGGGGAGGGAAAAACATTCAGTACTTC. It encodes CASSLPGGGKNIQYF.

The genes are TRBV5-1 and TRBJ2-5; no clear D. V was cut by 3 bases and J by 4 bases, with 10 bases left in between. CDR1 and CDR2 (germline): SGHRS, YFSETQ. This CDR3 contains 13 residues. The DNA of the CDR3 is TGCGCCAGCAGCTCCATAGCCGGAGAGACCCAGTACTTC. Translating it yields CASSSIAGETQYF.

Here the CDR3 DNA reads TGTGCCAGCAGCCCCCGAGCGGGGACCACAGATACGCAGTATTTT. Its translation: CASSPRAGTTDTQYF. The chain uses TRBV28 and TRBJ2-3; 7 nucleotides line up with TRBD2. V trimming: 6 bases; J trimming: 2 bases; junction bases outside the gene matches: 8. CDR1 MDHEN and CDR2 SYDVKM come from the germline V gene. The CDR3 loop spans 15 amino acids. Looking up the rest from reference TRBV28 and TRBJ2-3 gives the full variable domain: DVKVTQSSRYLVKRTGEKVFLECVQDMDHENMFWYRQDPGLGLRLIYFSYDVKMKEKGDIPEGYSVSREKKERFSLILESASTNQTSMYLCASSPRAGTTDTQYFGPGTRLTVL.

This chain joins TRBV5-1 and TRBJ2-2; D may be TRBD1 (5 bases). Per germline, CDR1 SGHRS and CDR2 YFSETQ. Trimming took off 1 base at V and 5 bases at J, with 12 bases between the two ends. The CDR3 contains 15 residues. Here the CDR3 DNA reads TGCGCCAGCAGCTTGTATCAGGGTAGGACCGGGGAGCTGTTTTTT. It encodes CASSLYQGRTGELFF.

The rearrangement links TRBV27 to TRBJ1-2, with 8 bases matching TRBD1. This CDR3 comprises 15 residues. Germline loops: CDR1 MNHEY, CDR2 SMNVEV (reference sequence). V dropped 3 bases and J dropped 5; count of bases not matched to a gene: 8. The CDR3 sequence is CASSFDYRGEYGYTF. The DNA of the CDR3 is TGTGCCAGCAGTTTTGATTACAGGGGGGAGTATGGCTACACCTTC.

The V call is TRBV27, the J call TRBJ2-4; D perhaps matches TRBD1 (6 bases). CDR1 MNHEY and CDR2 SMNVEV come from the germline V gene (reference sequence). This CDR3 is 16 amino acids long. Deletions cut 2 bases from V and 0 bases from J, with 11 bases between. The DNA of the CDR3 is TGTGCCAGCAGTTTAGGGTGGGGGCTAGCCAAAAACATTCAGTACTTC. Protein sequence: CASSLGWGLAKNIQYF.

The chain couples TRBV2 to TRBJ2-1; 7 positions agree with TRBD1. The CDR3 is made up of 16 amino acids. From germline, CDR1 is SNHLY and CDR2 FYNNEI. V lost 5 bases to trimming and J lost 5 bases; unmatched junction nucleotides: 12. This chain's CDR3 is CASSPLRQGLHNEQFF. DNA for the CDR3: TGTGCCAGCAGTCCCTTGCGACAGGGCCTCCACAATGAGCAGTTCTTC.

V gene TRBV15 combines with J gene TRBJ2-7; 7 bases align to TRBD1. Germline V gene sequence: CDR1 LNHNV, CDR2 YYDKDF (reference sequence). Trimming at V came to 0 bases and at J to 9 bases, leaving 5 bases not matched to a gene. This CDR3 is built from 13 residues. CDR3 DNA: TGTGCCACCAGCAGAGATGGGGGACAGAGGCAGTACTTC. Protein sequence: CATSRDGGQRQYF.

Note on this clone: The CDR3 carries no conserved terminal phenylalanine or tryptophan, so it likely arises from a read error. Because the CDR3's place on the DNA is in doubt, the DNA is left out and the CDR3 is given as listed by TCRdb. The CDR3 sequence is CATSLPGD. This chain connects TRBV7-9 to TRBJ1-3. Looked up from germline, CDR1 is SEHNR and CDR2 is FQNEAQ (reference sequence). 8 amino acids form the CDR3, both terminal residues included.

The chain recombines TRBV9 with TRBJ2-5, with TRBD1 identical over 8 bases. The CDR3 totals 17 residues. With V trimmed by 4 bases and J by 0 bases, 11 bases remained unmatched. Germline loops: CDR1 SGDLS, CDR2 YYNGEE. CDR3 coding DNA: TGTGCCAGCAGCCACGGACAGGGCCCGTCCAACCAAGAGACCCAGTACTTC. Protein sequence: CASSHGQGPSNQETQYF.